The entry that follows covers one TCR beta chain sequence. Its specificity is unknown. This specimen comes from a study of identical twins. General study results and limits: Conclusions were drawn cross-sectionally by statistical analysis, without following the same donors.

Trimming removed 3 bases from V and 4 bases from J, with 9 bases in between. Germline V lookup: CDR1 SGHTA, CDR2 FQGNSA. There are 13 residues in the CDR3. TCRdb reprocessed the 5' RACE reads via MiXCR and lists one record per CDR3 protein. There are roughly 700,000 distinct CDR3 sequences in the sample; about 9.4% occur only once, and around 0.95% lies in the top ten. This sample was shared with a second study, whose subject was yellow fever vaccine responses in identical twins.

What was sequenced was PBMCs. The chain recombines TRBV7-2 with TRBJ1-2; D gene uncertain. This TCR derives from a young woman in good health. This CDR3 reads CASSLLQSYGYTF. CDR3 sequence (DNA): TGTGCCAGCAGCTTGCTCCAGTCCTATGGCTACACCTTC.